Below are 4 T cell receptor beta chains sequenced from a single sample in a study of cytomegalovirus exposure and HLA in healthy donors. The PCR ran on 60 Vbeta and 13 Jbeta primers. Sequencing used immunoSEQ multiplex PCR; TCRdb keeps in-frame clones, though not all of them. Of about 210,000 clones in the sample, roughly 82% were seen once. The sequenced sample was PBMCs. The receptor set was obtained from a man in his forties or fifties in good health and CMV-seropositive.

The rearrangement uses TRBV7-9 and TRBJ2-7; 13 nucleotides agree with TRBD2. This CDR3 comprises 14 residues. Germline V gene lookup returns CDR1 SEHNR and CDR2 FQNEAQ (reference sequence). The junction had 1 base not matched to a gene; V was cut back by 4 bases and J by 4 bases. The CDR3 coding sequence is TGTGCCAGCAGCTGGACTAGCGGGAGTTACGAGCAGTACTTC. This gives the protein CASSWTSGSYEQYF.

The genes are TRBV19 and TRBJ2-5; D might be TRBD1 (6 bases). This CDR3 contains 14 residues. The V end was cut by 4 bases, the J end by 2 bases, with 11 bases between. Germline V gene data show CDR1 as LNHDA and CDR2 as SQIVND (reference sequence). The CDR3 bases are TGTGCCAGTAGTACTCGACAGGTTCAAGAGACCCAGTACTTC. Its protein product is CASSTRQVQETQYF.

This chain joins TRBV10-2 and TRBJ2-7; TRBD2 aligns across 10 bases. Germline assignment: CDR1 WSHSY and CDR2 SAAADI. V lost 7 bases, J lost 4 bases, and 7 bases stayed unmatched. The CDR3 spans 14 residues. The DNA of the CDR3 is TGCGCCAGCAAAGGACTAGCGGACGGGTACGAGCAGTACGTC. Its protein is CASKGLADGYEQYV.

Note on this clone: The junction and the germline gene differ at one end; a read error may be behind it. This chain connects TRBV7-9 to TRBJ2-1; D may be TRBD2 (6 bases). CDR3 size: 10 residues. Germline V lookup: CDR1 SEHNR, CDR2 FQNEAQ (reference sequence). CDR3 protein: CSGSRGLRLF. The CDR3 DNA reads TGTTCCGGGAGCCGGGGCCTGAGGCTCTTC.